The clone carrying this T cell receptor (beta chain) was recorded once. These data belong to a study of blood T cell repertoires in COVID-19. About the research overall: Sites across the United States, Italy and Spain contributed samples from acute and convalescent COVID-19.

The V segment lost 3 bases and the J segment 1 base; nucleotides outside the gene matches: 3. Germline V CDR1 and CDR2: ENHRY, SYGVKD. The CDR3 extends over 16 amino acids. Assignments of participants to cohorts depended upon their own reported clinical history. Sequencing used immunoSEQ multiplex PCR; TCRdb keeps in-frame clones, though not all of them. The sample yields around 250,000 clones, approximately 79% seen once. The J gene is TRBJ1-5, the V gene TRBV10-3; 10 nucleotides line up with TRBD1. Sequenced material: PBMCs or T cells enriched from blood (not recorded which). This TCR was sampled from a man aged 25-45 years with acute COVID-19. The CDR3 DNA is TGTGCCATCAGTGACCGGGACAGGGGCAGCAATCAGCCCCAGCATTTT. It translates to CAISDRDRGSNQPQHF.